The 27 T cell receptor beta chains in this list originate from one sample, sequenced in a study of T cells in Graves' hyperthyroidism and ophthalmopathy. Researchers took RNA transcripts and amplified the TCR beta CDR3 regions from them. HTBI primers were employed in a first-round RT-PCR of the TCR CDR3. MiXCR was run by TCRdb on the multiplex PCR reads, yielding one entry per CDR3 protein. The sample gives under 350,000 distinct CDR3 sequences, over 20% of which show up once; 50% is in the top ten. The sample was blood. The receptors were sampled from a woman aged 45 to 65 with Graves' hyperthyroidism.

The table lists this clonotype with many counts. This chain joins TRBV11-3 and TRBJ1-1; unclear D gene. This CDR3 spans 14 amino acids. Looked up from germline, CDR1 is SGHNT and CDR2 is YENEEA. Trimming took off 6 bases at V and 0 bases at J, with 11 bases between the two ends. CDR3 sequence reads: CASRSGNMNTEAFF. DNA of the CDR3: TGTGCCAGCAGGTCGGGAAACATGAACACTGAAGCTTTCTTT.

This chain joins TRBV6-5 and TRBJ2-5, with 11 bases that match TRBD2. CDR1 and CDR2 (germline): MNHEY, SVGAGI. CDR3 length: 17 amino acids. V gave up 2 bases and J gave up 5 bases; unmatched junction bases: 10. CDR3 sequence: CASSYTQLAGVPETQYF. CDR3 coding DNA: TGTGCCAGCAGTTACACCCAACTAGCGGGAGTACCGGAGACCCAGTACTTC.

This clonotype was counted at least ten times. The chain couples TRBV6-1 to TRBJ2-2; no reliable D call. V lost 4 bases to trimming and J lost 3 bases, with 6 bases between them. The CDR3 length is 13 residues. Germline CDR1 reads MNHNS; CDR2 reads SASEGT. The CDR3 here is CASSAGYTGELFF. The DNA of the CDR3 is TGTGCCAGCAGTGCCGGCTACACCGGGGAGCTGTTTTTT.

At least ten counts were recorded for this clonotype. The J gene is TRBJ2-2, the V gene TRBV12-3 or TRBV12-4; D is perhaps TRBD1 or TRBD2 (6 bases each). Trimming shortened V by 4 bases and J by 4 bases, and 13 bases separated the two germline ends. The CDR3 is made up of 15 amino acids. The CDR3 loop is CASSSPGARTGELFF. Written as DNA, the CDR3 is TGTGCCAGCAGTTCACCGGGGGCTCGCACCGGGGAGCTGTTTTTT.

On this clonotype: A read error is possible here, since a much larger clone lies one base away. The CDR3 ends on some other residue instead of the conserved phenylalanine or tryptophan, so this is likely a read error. The CDR3 bases are TGTGCCAGCAGTTTATTATTCGCGAGGAGGAAAAGCACAGATACGCAGTATCTT. Protein product: CASSLLFARRKSTDTQYL. The V call is TRBV28, the J call TRBJ2-3; tentatively, D is TRBD2 (5 bases). The CDR3 has 18 residues. V was cut by 1 base and J by 0 bases, with 17 bases left in between. The V gene's germline CDR1 is MDHEN and CDR2 SYDVKM.

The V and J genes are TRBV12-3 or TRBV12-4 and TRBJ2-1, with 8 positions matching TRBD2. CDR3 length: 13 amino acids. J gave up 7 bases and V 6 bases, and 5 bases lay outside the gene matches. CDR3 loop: CASRSSGWNEQFF. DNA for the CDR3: TGTGCCAGCAGGTCTAGCGGGTGGAATGAGCAGTTCTTC.

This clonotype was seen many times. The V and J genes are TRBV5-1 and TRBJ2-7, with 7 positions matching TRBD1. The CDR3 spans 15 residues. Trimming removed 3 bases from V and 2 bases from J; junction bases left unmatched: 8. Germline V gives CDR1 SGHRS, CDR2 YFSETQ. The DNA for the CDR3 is TGCGCCAGCAGCTATGCCGGGACAGACGCCTACGAGCAGTACTTC. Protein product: CASSYAGTDAYEQYF.

DNA for the CDR3: TGTGCCAGCTCCCCGGGACCGCGCTACGAGCAGTACTTC. Residues: CASSPGPRYEQYF. The chain employs TRBV18 and TRBJ2-7, with D possibly called TRBD1 or TRBD2 (5 bases each). The ends were cut back, 6 bases at V and 3 bases at J, with 12 bases in the middle. CDR1 is KGHSH and CDR2 is LQKENI in the germline V gene. This CDR3 has 13 amino acids.

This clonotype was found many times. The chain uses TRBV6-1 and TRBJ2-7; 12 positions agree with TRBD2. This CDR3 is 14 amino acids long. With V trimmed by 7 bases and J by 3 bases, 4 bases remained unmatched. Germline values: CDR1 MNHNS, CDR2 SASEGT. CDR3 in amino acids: CASTGTSGFYEQYF. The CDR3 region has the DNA TGTGCCAGCACCGGGACTAGCGGGTTCTACGAGCAGTACTTC.

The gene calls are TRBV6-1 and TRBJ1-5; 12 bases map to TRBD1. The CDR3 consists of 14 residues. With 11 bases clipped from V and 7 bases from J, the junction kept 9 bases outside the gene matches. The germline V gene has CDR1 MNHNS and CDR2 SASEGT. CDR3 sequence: CACSGTGGRQPQHF. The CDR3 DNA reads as TGTGCCTGCTCCGGGACAGGGGGCAGGCAGCCCCAGCATTTT.

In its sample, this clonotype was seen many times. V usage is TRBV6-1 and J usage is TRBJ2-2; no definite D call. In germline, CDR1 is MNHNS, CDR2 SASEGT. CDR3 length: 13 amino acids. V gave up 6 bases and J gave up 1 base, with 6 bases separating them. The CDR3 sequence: CASRLGNTGELFF. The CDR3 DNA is TGTGCCAGCAGATTGGGGAACACCGGGGAGCTGTTTTTT.

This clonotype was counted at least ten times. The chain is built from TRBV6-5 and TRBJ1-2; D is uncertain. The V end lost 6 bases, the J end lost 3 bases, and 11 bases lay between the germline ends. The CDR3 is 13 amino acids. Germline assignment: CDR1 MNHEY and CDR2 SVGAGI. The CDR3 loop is CASRVEYYYGYTF. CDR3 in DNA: TGTGCCAGCAGGGTAGAGTACTACTATGGCTACACCTTC.

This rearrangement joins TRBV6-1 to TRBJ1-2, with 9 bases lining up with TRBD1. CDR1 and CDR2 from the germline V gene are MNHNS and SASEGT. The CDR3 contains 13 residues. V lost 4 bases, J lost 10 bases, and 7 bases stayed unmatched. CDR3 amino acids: CASSARDRAVYTF. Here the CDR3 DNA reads TGTGCCAGCAGTGCCCGGGACAGGGCAGTCTACACCTTC.

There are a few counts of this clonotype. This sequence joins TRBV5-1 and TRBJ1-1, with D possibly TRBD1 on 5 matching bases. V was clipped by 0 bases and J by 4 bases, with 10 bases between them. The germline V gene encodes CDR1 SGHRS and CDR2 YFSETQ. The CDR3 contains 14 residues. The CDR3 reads CASSLGQPLTEAFF. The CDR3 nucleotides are TGCGCCAGCAGCTTGGGACAGCCCCTCACTGAAGCTTTCTTT.

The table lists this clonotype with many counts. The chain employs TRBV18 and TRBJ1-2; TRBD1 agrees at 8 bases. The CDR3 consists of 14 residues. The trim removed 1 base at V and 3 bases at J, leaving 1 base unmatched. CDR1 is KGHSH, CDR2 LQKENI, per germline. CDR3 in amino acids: CASSPLDRDYGYTF. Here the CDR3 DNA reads TGTGCCAGCTCACCACTGGACAGGGACTATGGCTACACCTTC. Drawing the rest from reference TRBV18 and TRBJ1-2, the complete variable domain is NAGVMQNPRHLVRRRGQEARLRCSPMKGHSHVYWYRQLPEEGLKFMVYLQKENIIDESGMPKERFSAEFPKEGPSILRIQQVVRGDSAAYFCASSPLDRDYGYTFGSGTRLTVV.

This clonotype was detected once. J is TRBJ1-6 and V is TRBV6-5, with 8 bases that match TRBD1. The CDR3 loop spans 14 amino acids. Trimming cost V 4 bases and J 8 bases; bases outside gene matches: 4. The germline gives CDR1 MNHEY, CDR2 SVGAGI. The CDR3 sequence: CASSFNRGDSPLHF. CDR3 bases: TGTGCCAGCAGTTTCAACAGGGGGGATTCACCCCTCCACTTT.

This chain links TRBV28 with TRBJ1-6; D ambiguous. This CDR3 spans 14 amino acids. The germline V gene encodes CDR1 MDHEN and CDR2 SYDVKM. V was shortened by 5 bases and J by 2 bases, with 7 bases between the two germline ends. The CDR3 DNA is TGTGCCAGCAGTACTCCTGCCTATAATTCACCCCTCCACTTT. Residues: CASSTPAYNSPLHF.

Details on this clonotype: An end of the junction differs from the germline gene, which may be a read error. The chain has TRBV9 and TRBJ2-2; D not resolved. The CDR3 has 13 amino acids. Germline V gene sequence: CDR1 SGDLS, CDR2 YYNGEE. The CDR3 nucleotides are TGCGCCAGCAGGCCAGGGAACACCGGGGAGCTGTTTTTT. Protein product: CASRPGNTGELFF.

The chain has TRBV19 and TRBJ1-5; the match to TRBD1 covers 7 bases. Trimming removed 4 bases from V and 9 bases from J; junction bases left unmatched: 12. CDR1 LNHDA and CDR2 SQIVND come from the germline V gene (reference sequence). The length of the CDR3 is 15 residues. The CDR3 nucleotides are TGTGCCAGTAGTACCCCGGGACAGCTCACATGGCCCCAGCATTTT. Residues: CASSTPGQLTWPQHF.

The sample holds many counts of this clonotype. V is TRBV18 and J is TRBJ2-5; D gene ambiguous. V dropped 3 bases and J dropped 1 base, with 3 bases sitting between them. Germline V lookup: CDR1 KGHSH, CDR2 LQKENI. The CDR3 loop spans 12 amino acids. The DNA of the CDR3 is TGTGCCAGCTCACCGGCCCAAGAGACCCAGTACTTC. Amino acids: CASSPAQETQYF. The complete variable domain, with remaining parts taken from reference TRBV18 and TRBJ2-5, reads NAGVMQNPRHLVRRRGQEARLRCSPMKGHSHVYWYRQLPEEGLKFMVYLQKENIIDESGMPKERFSAEFPKEGPSILRIQQVVRGDSAAYFCASSPAQETQYFGPGTRLLVL.

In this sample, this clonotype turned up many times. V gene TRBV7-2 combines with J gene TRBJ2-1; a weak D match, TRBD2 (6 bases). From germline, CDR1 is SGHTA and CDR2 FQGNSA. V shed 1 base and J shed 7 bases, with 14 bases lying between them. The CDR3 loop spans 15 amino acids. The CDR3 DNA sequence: TGTGCCAGCAGCTTAGTGTCTAGCGCGCGGAATGAGCAGTTCTTC. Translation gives CASSLVSSARNEQFF.

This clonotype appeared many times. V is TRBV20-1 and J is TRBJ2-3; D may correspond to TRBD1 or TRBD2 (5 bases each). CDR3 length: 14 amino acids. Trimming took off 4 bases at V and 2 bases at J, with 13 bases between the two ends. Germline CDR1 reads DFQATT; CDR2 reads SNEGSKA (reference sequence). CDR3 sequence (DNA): TGCAGTGCTAAAGAGGGGTCTTTCACAGATACGCAGTATTTT. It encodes CSAKEGSFTDTQYF.

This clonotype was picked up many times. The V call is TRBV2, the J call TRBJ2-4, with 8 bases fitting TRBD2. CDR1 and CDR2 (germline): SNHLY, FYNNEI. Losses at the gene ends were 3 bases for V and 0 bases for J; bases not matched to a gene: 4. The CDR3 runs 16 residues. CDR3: CASSDGGGAAKNIQYF. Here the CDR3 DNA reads TGTGCCAGCAGTGACGGGGGGGGCGCAGCCAAAAACATTCAGTACTTC. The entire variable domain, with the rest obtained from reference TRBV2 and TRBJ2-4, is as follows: EPEVTQTPSHQVTQMGQEVILRCVPISNHLYFYWYRQILGQKVEFLVSFYNNEISEKSEIFDDQFSVERPDGSNFTLKIRSTKLEDSAMYFCASSDGGGAAKNIQYFGAGTRLSVL.

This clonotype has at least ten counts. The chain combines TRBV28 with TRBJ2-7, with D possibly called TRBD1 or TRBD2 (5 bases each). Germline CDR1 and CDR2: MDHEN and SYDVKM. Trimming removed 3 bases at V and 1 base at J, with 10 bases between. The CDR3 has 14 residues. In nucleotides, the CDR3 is TGTGCCAGCAGTTTCGAGGGGTGGTCCTACGAGCAGTACTTC. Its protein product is CASSFEGWSYEQYF. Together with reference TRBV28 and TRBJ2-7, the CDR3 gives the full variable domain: DVKVTQSSRYLVKRTGEKVFLECVQDMDHENMFWYRQDPGLGLRLIYFSYDVKMKEKGDIPEGYSVSREKKERFSLILESASTNQTSMYLCASSFEGWSYEQYFGPGTRLTVT.

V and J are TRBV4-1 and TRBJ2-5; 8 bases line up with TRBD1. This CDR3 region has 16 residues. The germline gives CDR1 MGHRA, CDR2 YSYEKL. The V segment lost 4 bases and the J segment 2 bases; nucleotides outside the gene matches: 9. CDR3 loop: CASSRALRGLQETQYF. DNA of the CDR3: TGCGCCAGCAGCCGAGCACTCAGGGGGCTGCAAGAGACCCAGTACTTC.

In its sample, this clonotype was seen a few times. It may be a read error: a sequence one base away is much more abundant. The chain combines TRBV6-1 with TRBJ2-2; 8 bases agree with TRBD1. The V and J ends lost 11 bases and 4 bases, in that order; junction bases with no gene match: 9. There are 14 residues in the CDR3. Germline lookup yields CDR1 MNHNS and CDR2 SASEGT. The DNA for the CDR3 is TGTGCCGGCATCGGACAGGGTGTCACCGGGGAGCTGTTTTTT. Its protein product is CAGIGQGVTGELFF.

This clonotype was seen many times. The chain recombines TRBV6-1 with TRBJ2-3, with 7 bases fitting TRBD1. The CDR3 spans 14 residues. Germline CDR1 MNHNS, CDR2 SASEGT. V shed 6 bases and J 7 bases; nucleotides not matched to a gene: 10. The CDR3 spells CASRSDRVLHTQYF. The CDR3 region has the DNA TGTGCCAGCAGATCAGACAGGGTTTTACATACGCAGTATTTT.